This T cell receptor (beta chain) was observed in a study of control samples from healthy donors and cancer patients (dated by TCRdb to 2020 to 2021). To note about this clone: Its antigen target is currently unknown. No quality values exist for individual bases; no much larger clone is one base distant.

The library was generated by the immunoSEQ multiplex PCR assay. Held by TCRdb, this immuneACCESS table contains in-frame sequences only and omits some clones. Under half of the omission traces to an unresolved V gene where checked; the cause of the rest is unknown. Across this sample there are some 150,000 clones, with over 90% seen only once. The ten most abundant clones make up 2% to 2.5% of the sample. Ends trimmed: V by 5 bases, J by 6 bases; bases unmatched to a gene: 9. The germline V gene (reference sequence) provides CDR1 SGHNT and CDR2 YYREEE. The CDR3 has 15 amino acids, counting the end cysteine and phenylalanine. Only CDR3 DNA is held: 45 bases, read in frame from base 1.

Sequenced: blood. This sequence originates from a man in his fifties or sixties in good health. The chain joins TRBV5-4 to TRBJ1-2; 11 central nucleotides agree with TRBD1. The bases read TGTGCCAGCAGTTTTAGGACAGGGGGCTCTAATGGCTACACCTTC. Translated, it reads CASSFRTGGSNGYTF.